Below are 26 T cell receptor beta chains sequenced from a single sample in a study of blood T cell repertoires in COVID-19. This table comes from immunoSEQ multiplex PCR, and its TCRdb copy is limited to in-frame clones, with some not included. The table includes roughly 80,000 clones, roughly 79% detected once. The sequenced material came from peripheral blood. The source is a human donor in a cohort sampled during active COVID-19.

The chain's CDR3 is CASSATRGEAFF. The CDR3 DNA follows: TGTGCCAGCAGTGCAACCCGGGGGGAAGCTTTCTTT. This chain joins TRBV27 and TRBJ1-1; possibly TRBD1 for D (5 bases). V was trimmed by 5 bases and J by 8 bases, leaving 12 bases between them. The CDR3 covers 12 residues. Germline V CDR1 and CDR2: MNHEY, SMNVEV (reference sequence).

The chain couples TRBV10-3 to TRBJ2-2; TRBD1 matches 7 bases. CDR3 length: 15 residues. With 5 bases clipped from V and 7 bases from J, the junction kept 10 bases outside the gene matches. Per the germline V gene, CDR1 is ENHRY and CDR2 is SYGVKD. The CDR3 DNA reads TGTGCCATCAGTAGACAGGGATCGTTCGACGGGGAGCTGTTTTTT. It codes for CAISRQGSFDGELFF.

The chain carries TRBV9 and TRBJ2-1; possibly TRBD1 for D (6 bases). CDR3 length: 15 amino acids. Looked up from germline, CDR1 is SGDLS and CDR2 is YYNGEE. Between the trimmed V and J ends, which lost 0 bases and 6 bases, there was a span of 13 bases. As DNA, the CDR3 is TGTGCCAGCAGCGTAGGGGACACGATCCTCAATGAGCAGTTCTTC. The encoded protein is CASSVGDTILNEQFF.

The rearrangement joins TRBV7-2 to TRBJ2-2, with 9 bases fitting TRBD2. From germline, CDR1 is SGHTA and CDR2 FQGNSA. V shed 2 bases, J shed 1 base, and the junction held 2 bases outside the gene matches. This CDR3 region has 16 residues. The CDR3 loop is CASSLLLAGNTGELFF. In nucleotides, the CDR3 is TGTGCCAGCAGCTTACTACTAGCGGGGAACACCGGGGAGCTGTTTTTT.

The rearrangement links TRBV27 to TRBJ2-5, with D possibly TRBD1 on 5 matching bases. The CDR3 covers 10 residues. V gave up 8 bases and J gave up 7 bases, with 8 bases separating them. Germline V gene sequence: CDR1 MNHEY, CDR2 SMNVEV (reference sequence). In nucleotides, the CDR3 is TGTGCCAGCCGTACAGGGACCCAGTACTTC. The encoded protein is CASRTGTQYF.

The chain links TRBV7-6 to TRBJ2-3; 11 bases line up with TRBD2. V gave up 0 bases and J gave up 6 bases; unmatched junction bases: 2. This CDR3 contains 15 residues. Germline values: CDR1 SGHVS, CDR2 FNYEAQ. The CDR3 here is CASSLAPSGGDTQYF. The CDR3 DNA sequence: TGTGCCAGCAGCTTAGCGCCTAGCGGGGGGGATACGCAGTATTTT.

The chain is built from TRBV5-1 and TRBJ2-3, with D tentatively TRBD1 (6 bases). Trimming shortened V by 0 bases and J by 10 bases, and 9 bases separated the two germline ends. The length of the CDR3 is 12 residues. Germline V gives CDR1 SGHRS, CDR2 YFSETQ. As DNA, the CDR3 is TGCGCCAGCAGCTTGGAACAGGGAGCGCAGTATTTT. Its protein is CASSLEQGAQYF.

The chain is built from TRBV4-3 and TRBJ1-4; the D is unclear. Germline V lookup: CDR1 LGHNA, CDR2 YSLEER. Trimming removed 3 bases at V and 0 bases at J, with 5 bases between. The CDR3 sequence is 14 residues long. In nucleotides, the CDR3 is TGCGCCAGCAGCCAGAGCGCAACTAATGAAAAACTGTTTTTT. The encoded protein is CASSQSATNEKLFF.

CDR3 sequence reads: CSPPGNTEAFF. Written as DNA, the CDR3 is TGCAGTCCTCCAGGAAACACTGAAGCTTTCTTT. V usage is TRBV20-1 and J usage is TRBJ1-1, with D unresolved. Trimming took off 8 bases at V and 2 bases at J, with 9 bases between the two ends. Germline loops: CDR1 DFQATT, CDR2 SNEGSKA (reference sequence). The CDR3 covers 11 residues.

V is TRBV25-1 and J is TRBJ2-5, with 7 bases lining up with TRBD2. Germline CDR1 is MGHDK and CDR2 is SYGVNS. The CDR3 runs 16 residues. Losses at the gene ends were 1 base for V and 5 bases for J; bases not matched to a gene: 10. The CDR3: CASSEFAGRVVETQYF. CDR3 nucleotide sequence: TGTGCCAGCAGTGAATTCGCGGGGAGGGTAGTGGAGACCCAGTACTTC.

The count of this clone is one. The chain recombines TRBV5-6 with TRBJ2-2, with D hard to call. This CDR3 has 14 amino acids. Germline V lookup: CDR1 SGHDT, CDR2 YYEEEE. V gave up 1 base and J gave up 2 bases, with 6 bases separating them. The DNA of the CDR3 is TGTGCCAGCAGCTTGACTCCCAACACCGGGGAGCTGTTTTTT. This sequence encodes CASSLTPNTGELFF.

The V call is TRBV18, the J call TRBJ1-2; 8 bases line up with TRBD1. In germline, CDR1 is KGHSH, CDR2 LQKENI. With 2 bases clipped from V and 6 bases from J, the junction kept 5 bases outside the gene matches. The CDR3 has 14 residues. Here the CDR3 DNA reads TGTGCCAGCTCACCAACCGGACAGGGAGATGGCTACACCTTC. Translating gives CASSPTGQGDGYTF.

The chain combines TRBV2 with TRBJ1-5, with D perhaps matching TRBD1 (6 bases). V lost 1 base and J 7 bases, leaving 17 bases between the germline ends. Germline V gene sequence: CDR1 SNHLY, CDR2 FYNNEI. This CDR3 contains 16 residues. The chain's CDR3 is CASSEVGGAWEQPQHF. CDR3 nucleotides: TGTGCCAGCAGTGAAGTGGGGGGGGCGTGGGAGCAGCCCCAGCATTTT.

This chain uses TRBV20-1 with TRBJ2-7; D might be TRBD1 (6 bases). V gave up 3 bases and J gave up 4 bases, with 16 bases separating them. Germline assignment: CDR1 DFQATT and CDR2 SNEGSKA (reference sequence). The length of the CDR3 is 14 residues. The CDR3 loop reads CSASKPGTQYEQYF. The CDR3 region has the DNA TGCAGTGCTAGTAAGCCCGGGACACAGTACGAGCAGTACTTC.

Here the CDR3 reads CASRDTGTIKNIQYF. The CDR3 DNA sequence: TGTGCCAGCAGAGATACCGGGACTATCAAAAACATTCAGTACTTC. The chain combines TRBV2 with TRBJ2-4, with 7 positions matching TRBD2. The V gene's germline CDR1 is SNHLY and CDR2 FYNNEI. The CDR3 spans 15 residues. The ends lost 6 bases at V and 3 bases at J; junction bases unmatched: 8.

This clone appeared a single time. J is TRBJ1-1 and V is TRBV6-5, with D uncertain. The V and J ends lost 8 bases and 10 bases respectively, with 14 bases between them. Germline V lookup: CDR1 MNHEY, CDR2 SVGAGI. The CDR3 is made up of 11 amino acids. In DNA form, the CDR3 reads TGTGCCAGCCACGCCGGGAATTCAGCTTTCTTT. Amino acid sequence: CASHAGNSAFF.

The chain combines TRBV9 with TRBJ2-2, with a weak D call TRBD2 (5 bases). This CDR3 has 16 residues. V was cut by 0 bases and J by 4 bases, with 13 bases left in between. Per germline, CDR1 SGDLS and CDR2 YYNGEE. The CDR3 nucleotides are TGTGCCAGCAGCGTAGCATTTCCGGGGAGCACCGGGGAGCTGTTTTTT. Residues: CASSVAFPGSTGELFF. The variable domain in full, with the rest retrieved from reference TRBV9 and TRBJ2-2, is DSGVTQTPKHLITATGQRVTLRCSPRSGDLSVYWYQQSLDQGLQFLIQYYNGEERAKGNILERFSAQQFPDLHSELNLSSLELGDSALYFCASSVAFPGSTGELFFGEGSRLTVL.

In this sample, this clone turned up once. The chain combines TRBV29-1 with TRBJ2-1, with D possibly being TRBD1 (6 bases). V shed 5 bases and J shed 7 bases, with 9 bases lying between them. CDR3 length: 11 amino acids. Germline V gene lookup returns CDR1 SQVTM and CDR2 ANQGSEA. CDR3 sequence reads: CSVLRGNEQFF. The CDR3 DNA reads as TGCAGCGTTTTGAGGGGGAATGAGCAGTTCTTC.

The chain recombines TRBV6-2 or TRBV6-3 with TRBJ2-2; D gene unclear. The germline CDR1 and CDR2 sequences are MNHEY and SVGEGT. The CDR3 has 15 residues. V gave up 4 bases and J gave up 6 bases, with 15 bases separating them. The CDR3 DNA is TGTGCCAGCAGTTCCCCAGACATTCCACCCGGGGAGCTGTTTTTT. It codes for CASSSPDIPPGELFF.

The rearrangement joins TRBV6-5 to TRBJ1-1; tentatively, D is TRBD1 (6 bases). The germline V and J ends were trimmed by 5 bases and 7 bases, with 14 bases remaining between them. The length of the CDR3 is 13 residues. From germline, CDR1 is MNHEY and CDR2 SVGAGI. The CDR3 bases are TGTGCCAGCAGTCGGGGGGGGCACTATGAAGCTTTCTTT. It is translated as CASSRGGHYEAFF.

This clone has at least ten counts. The V call is TRBV7-9, the J call TRBJ2-1; 10 positions match TRBD2. Germline V gene data show CDR1 as SEHNR and CDR2 as FQNEAQ (reference sequence). The J segment lost 2 bases and the V segment lost 5 bases, leaving 9 bases of the junction unmatched. The CDR3 runs 17 residues. The CDR3: CASSDPRTSGAYNEQFF. CDR3 nucleotide sequence: TGTGCCAGCAGCGACCCCCGAACTAGCGGGGCCTACAATGAGCAGTTCTTC.

The chain is built from TRBV7-6 and TRBJ2-7; D remains unclear. The CDR3 is 15 amino acids. CDR1 SGHVS and CDR2 FNYEAQ come from the germline V gene. V dropped 5 bases and J dropped 2 bases, with 16 bases sitting between them. The CDR3 nucleotides are TGTGCCAGCAGCAACCTGGCGGCTGCCCCCTACGAGCAGTACTTC. It yields the protein CASSNLAAAPYEQYF.

About this clone itself: Other DNA sequences in the same sample also yield this CDR3. V is TRBV5-1 and J is TRBJ2-1; 12 nucleotides line up with TRBD2. The V and J ends lost 1 base and 4 bases, in that order; junction bases with no gene match: 3. Germline assignment: CDR1 SGHRS and CDR2 YFSETQ. CDR3 length equals 16 residues. Here the CDR3 reads CASSLPSGGAYNEQFF. The CDR3 DNA follows: TGCGCCAGCAGCTTGCCTAGCGGGGGGGCATACAATGAGCAGTTCTTC.

This clone was recorded a few times. This chain connects TRBV6-6 to TRBJ2-1; 10 nucleotides align to TRBD2. This CDR3 spans 20 amino acids. The junction had 26 bases not matched to a gene; V was cut back by 5 bases and J by 10 bases. The V gene's germline CDR1 is MNHNY and CDR2 SVGAGI (reference sequence). The CDR3 bases are TGTGCCAGCAGTCAACGCCCCGCTAGCGGGAGAGGCGCCCAAAGGCGGGAGCAGTTCTTC. Encoded protein: CASSQRPASGRGAQRREQFF.

This clone was seen ten or more times. The V and J genes are TRBV9 and TRBJ1-2; D is ambiguous. V lost 3 bases to trimming and J lost 3 bases, with 12 bases between them. From germline, CDR1 is SGDLS and CDR2 YYNGEE. CDR3 size: 14 residues. In DNA form, the CDR3 reads TGTGCCAGCAGCGCCACAGACCGACACTATGGCTACACCTTC. Protein product: CASSATDRHYGYTF.

The table lists this clone with a few counts. This chain links TRBV27 with TRBJ2-1; 12 positions agree with TRBD2. After removal of 4 bases from V and 5 bases from J, the junction contained 6 bases not matched to a gene. Germline V gives CDR1 MNHEY, CDR2 SMNVEV (reference sequence). This CDR3 region has 16 residues. The chain's CDR3 is CASSSSLAGGDNEQFF. The CDR3 DNA reads TGTGCCAGCAGTTCATCTCTAGCGGGGGGGGACAATGAGCAGTTCTTC.